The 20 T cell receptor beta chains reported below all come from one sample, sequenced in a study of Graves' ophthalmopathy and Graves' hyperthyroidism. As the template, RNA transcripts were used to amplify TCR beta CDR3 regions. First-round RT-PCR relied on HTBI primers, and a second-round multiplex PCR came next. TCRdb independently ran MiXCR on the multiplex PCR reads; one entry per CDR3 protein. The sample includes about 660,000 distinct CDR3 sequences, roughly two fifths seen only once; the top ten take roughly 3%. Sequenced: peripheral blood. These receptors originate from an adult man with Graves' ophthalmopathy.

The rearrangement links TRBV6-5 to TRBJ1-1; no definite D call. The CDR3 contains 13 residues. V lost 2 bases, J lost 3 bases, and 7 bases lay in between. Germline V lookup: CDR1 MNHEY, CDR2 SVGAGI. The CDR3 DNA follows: TGTGCCAGCAGTTACGGGCGGGACACTGAAGCTTTCTTT. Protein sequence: CASSYGRDTEAFF.

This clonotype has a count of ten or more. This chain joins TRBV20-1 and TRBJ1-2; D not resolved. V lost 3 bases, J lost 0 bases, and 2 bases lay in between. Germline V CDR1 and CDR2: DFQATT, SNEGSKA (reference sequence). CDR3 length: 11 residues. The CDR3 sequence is CSASTNYGYTF. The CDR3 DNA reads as TGCAGTGCTAGCACTAACTATGGCTACACCTTC.

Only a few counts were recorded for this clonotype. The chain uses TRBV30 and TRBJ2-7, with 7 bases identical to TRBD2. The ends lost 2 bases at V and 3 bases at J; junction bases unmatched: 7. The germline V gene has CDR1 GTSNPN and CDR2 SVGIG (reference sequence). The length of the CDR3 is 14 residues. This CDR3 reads CAWSPGGSVYEQYF. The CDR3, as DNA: TGTGCCTGGAGTCCCGGGGGGTCCGTCTACGAGCAGTACTTC.

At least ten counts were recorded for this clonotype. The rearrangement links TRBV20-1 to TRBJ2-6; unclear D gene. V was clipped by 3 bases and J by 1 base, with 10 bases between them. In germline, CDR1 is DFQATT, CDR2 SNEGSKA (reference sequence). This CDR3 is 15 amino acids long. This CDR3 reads CSARRPSSGANVLTF. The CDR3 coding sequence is TGCAGTGCTAGGCGGCCTAGTTCTGGGGCCAACGTCCTGACTTTC.

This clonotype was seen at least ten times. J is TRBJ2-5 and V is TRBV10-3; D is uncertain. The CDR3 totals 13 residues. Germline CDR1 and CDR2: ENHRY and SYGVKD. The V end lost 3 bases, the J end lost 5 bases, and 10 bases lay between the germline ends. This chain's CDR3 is CAISDLHGETQYF. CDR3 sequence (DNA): TGTGCCATCAGTGACCTACATGGGGAGACCCAGTACTTC.

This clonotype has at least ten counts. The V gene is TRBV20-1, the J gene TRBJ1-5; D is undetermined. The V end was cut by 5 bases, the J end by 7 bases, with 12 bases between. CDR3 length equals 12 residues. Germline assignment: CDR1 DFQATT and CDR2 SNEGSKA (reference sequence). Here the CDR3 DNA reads TGCAGTGCTGGTAGATCCCACCAGCCCCAGCATTTT. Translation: CSAGRSHQPQHF.

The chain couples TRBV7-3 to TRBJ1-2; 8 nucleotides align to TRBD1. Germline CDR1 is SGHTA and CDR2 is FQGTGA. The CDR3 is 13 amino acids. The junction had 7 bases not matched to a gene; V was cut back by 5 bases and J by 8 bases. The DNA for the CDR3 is TGTGCCAGCAGCAACACAGGGGGTAGGGGCTACACCTTC. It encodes CASSNTGGRGYTF. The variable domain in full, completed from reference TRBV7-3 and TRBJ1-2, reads GAGVSQTPSNKVTEKGKYVELRCDPISGHTALYWYRQSLGQGPEFLIYFQGTGAADDSGLPNDRFFAVRPEGSVSTLKIQRTERGDSAVYLCASSNTGGRGYTFGSGTRLTVV.

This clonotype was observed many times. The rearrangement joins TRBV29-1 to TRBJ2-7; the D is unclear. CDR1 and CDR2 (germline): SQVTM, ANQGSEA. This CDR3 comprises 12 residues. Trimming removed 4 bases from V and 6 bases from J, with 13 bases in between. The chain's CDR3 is CSVGVPGREQYF. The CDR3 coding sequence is TGCAGCGTTGGGGTCCCGGGCCGCGAGCAGTACTTC.

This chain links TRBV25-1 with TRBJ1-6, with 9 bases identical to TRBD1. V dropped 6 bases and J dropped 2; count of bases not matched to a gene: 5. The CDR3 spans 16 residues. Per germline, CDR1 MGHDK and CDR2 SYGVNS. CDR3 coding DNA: TGTGCCAGCAGCTACAGGGGGCAAACCTATAATTCACCCCTCCACTTT. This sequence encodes CASSYRGQTYNSPLHF.

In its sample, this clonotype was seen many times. The CDR3 region has the DNA TGTGCCAGCAGCTTGGAACGTGCGGACACCGGGGAGCTGTTTTTT. This codes for CASSLERADTGELFF. The chain couples TRBV5-5 to TRBJ2-2; the D is unclear. The CDR3 has 15 amino acids. Between the trimmed V and J ends, which lost 0 bases and 3 bases, there was a span of 9 bases. The germline CDR1 and CDR2 sequences are SGHKS and YYEKEE (reference sequence).

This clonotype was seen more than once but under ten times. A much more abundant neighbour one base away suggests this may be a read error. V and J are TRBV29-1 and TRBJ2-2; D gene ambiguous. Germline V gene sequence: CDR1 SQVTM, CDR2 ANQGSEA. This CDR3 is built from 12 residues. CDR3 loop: CSVVENAGELFF. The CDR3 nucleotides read TGCAGCGTTGTGGAGAACGCCGGGGAGCTGTTTTTT.

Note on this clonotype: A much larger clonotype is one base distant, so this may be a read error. CDR3 nucleotide sequence: TGTGCCAGCATTAGCCTTCCAGGGGGCCGAAACGGGCAGTACTTC. Translated: CASISLPGGRNGQYF. V and J are TRBV2 and TRBJ2-7; 8 positions agree with TRBD1. The CDR3 has 15 amino acids. From germline, CDR1 is SNHLY and CDR2 FYNNEI. Trimming at V came to 7 bases and at J to 9 bases, leaving 17 bases not matched to a gene.

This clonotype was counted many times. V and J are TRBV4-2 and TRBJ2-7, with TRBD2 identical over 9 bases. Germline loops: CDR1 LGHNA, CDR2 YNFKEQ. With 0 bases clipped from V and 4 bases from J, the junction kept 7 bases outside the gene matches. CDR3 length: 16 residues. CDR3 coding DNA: TGTGCCAGCAGCCAAGAAGGTAGCGGGAGTGGGTACGAGCAGTACTTC. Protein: CASSQEGSGSGYEQYF.

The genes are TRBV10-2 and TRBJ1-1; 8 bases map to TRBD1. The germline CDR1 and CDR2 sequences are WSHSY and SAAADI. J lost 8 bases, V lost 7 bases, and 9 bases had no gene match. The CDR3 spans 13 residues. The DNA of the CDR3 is TGCGCCAGCACTCGGGGACAGGCGACCGAAGCTTTCTTT. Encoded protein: CASTRGQATEAFF.

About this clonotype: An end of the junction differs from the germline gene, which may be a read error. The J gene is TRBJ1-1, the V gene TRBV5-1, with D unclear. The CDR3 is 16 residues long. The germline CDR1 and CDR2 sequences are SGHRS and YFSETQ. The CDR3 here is CAGSSGGTAVNTEAFF. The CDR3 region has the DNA TGCGCCGGCAGCTCCGGAGGTACAGCCGTGAACACTGAAGCTTTCTTT.

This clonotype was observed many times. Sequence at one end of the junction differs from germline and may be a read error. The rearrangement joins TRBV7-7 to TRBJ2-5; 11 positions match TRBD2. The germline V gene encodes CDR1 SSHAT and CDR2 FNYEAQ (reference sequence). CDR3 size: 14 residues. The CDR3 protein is CASSPTSGGETQYF. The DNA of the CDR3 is TGTGCTAGCAGCCCTACTAGCGGGGGAGAGACCCAGTACTTC.

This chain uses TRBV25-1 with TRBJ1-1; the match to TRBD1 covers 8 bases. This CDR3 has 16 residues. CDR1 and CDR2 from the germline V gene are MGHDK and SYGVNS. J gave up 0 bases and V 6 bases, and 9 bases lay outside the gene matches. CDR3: CASSETGTGLNTEAFF. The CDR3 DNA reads TGTGCCAGCAGCGAAACCGGGACAGGATTGAACACTGAAGCTTTCTTT. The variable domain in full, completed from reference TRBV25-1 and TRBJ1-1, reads EADIYQTPRYLVIGTGKKITLECSQTMGHDKMYWYQQDPGMELHLIHYSYGVNSTEKGDLSSESTVSRIRTEHFPLTLESARPSHTSQYLCASSETGTGLNTEAFFGQGTRLTVV.

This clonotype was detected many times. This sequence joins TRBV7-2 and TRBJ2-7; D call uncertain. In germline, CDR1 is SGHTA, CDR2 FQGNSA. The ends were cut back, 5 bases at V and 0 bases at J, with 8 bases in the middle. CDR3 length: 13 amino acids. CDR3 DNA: TGTGCCAGCAGCGCGACGGTCTCCTACGAGCAGTACTTC. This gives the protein CASSATVSYEQYF.

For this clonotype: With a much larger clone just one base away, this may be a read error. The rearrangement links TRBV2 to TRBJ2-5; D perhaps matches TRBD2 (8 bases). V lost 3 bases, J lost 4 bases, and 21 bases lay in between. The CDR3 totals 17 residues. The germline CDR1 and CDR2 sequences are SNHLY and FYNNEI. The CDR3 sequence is CASSDVRSGGGRETQYF. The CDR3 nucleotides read TGTGCCAGCAGTGACGTCCGATCGGGAGGGGGCAGAGAGACCCAGTACTTC.

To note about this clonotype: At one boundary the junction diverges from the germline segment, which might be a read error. The CDR3: CASSPGTGNSHLHF. The CDR3 region has the DNA TGCGCCAGCAGCCCCGGGACAGGGAATTCACACCTCCACTTT. The gene calls are TRBV5-1 and TRBJ1-6, with TRBD1 matching 9 bases. This CDR3 has 14 residues. Germline lookup yields CDR1 SGHRS and CDR2 YFSETQ.